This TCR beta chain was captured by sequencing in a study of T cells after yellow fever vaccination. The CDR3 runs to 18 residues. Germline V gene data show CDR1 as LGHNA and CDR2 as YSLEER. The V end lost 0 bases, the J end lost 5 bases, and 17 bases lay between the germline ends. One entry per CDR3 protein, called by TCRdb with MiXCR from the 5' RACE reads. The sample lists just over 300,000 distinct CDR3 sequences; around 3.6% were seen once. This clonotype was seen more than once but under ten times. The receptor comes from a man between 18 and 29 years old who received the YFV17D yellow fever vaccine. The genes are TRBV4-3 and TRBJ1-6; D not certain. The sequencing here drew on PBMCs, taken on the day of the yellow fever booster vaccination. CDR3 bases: TGCGCCAGCAGCCAAGAGGCGGGAACCTTCTTGAATAATTCACCCCTCCACTTT. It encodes CASSQEAGTFLNNSPLHF.